A selection of T cell receptor beta chains follows, all from one sample in a study of T cell responses to AZD1222 COVID-19 vaccine. The table came from immunoSEQ multiplex PCR; TCRdb's copy has only in-frame clones and leaves some out. In the table there are 91,000 or so clones, about 94% of which are singletons. Sequences were derived from peripheral blood, sampled 28 days after the second AZD1222 dose. These receptors originate from an adult who received the AZD1222 COVID-19 vaccine. CDR3s include the opening cysteine and the closing phenylalanine or tryptophan. The D gene is left open where the match is weak.

>TRBV19|TRBD1|TRBJ2-3
CASSIGGGTGRTDTQYF
>TRBV2|.|TRBJ1-4
CASSEVRGGEKLFF
>TRBV4-2|TRBD2|TRBJ2-5
CASSHSSGGPQETQYF
>TRBV2|TRBD1|TRBJ2-4
CASKRDRDLIKNIQYF
>TRBV5-6|TRBD2|TRBJ2-5
CASSLGLAGGRPGGTQYF
>TRBV7-2|.|TRBJ2-5
CASSIGRVQETQYF
>TRBV19|TRBD1|TRBJ1-2
CASTKPLRQGTYGYTF
>TRBV7-3|TRBD1|TRBJ1-1
CASSLNQGANTEAFF
>TRBV7-3|.|TRBJ1-4
CASSQGLSGRGEKLFF
>TRBV19|TRBD1|TRBJ1-1
CASSTRPGQGDTEAFF
>TRBV6-5|.|TRBJ2-6
CASSLGSGANVLTF
>TRBV19|TRBD2|TRBJ2-2
CASRARVAGGPGELFF
>TRBV2|TRBD1|TRBJ1-2
CASTAGTAYGYTF
>TRBV2|.|TRBJ1-6
CASSGGLTEKVGNSPLHF
>TRBV3-1/TRBV3-2|.|TRBJ2-2
CASSQVGGSNTGELFF
>TRBV7-3|.|TRBJ1-1
CASSWGQNTEAFF
>TRBV5-6|.|TRBJ1-1
CASSFGTRAFF
>TRBV18|.|TRBJ2-4
CASSPSEFGIQYF
>TRBV6-2/TRBV6-3|.|TRBJ2-3
CASSYPPRTQYF
>TRBV6-5|.|TRBJ1-2
CASRSFGTYYGYTF
>TRBV11-2|TRBD1|TRBJ1-1
CASSSSDRGGTEAFF
>TRBV4-3|.|TRBJ1-2
CASSQDLRTGGYTF
>TRBV6-1|.|TRBJ1-1
CASSDLGRGTEAFF
>TRBV25-1|.|TRBJ2-2
CASSESPHPTSTGELFF
>TRBV25-1|TRBD1|TRBJ2-5
CASSEWVGQGKETQYF
>TRBV18|TRBD1|TRBJ1-5
CASSPRVQGASIGNQPQHF
>TRBV25-1|TRBD2|TRBJ2-5
CASRAPGGPRETQYF
>TRBV27|.|TRBJ1-1
CASSFLPRQNTEAFF
>TRBV6-2/TRBV6-3|TRBD1|TRBJ1-2
CASSPWGTGSYGYTF
>TRBV12-3/TRBV12-4|.|TRBJ2-1
CASSHSVNEQFF
>TRBV28|.|TRBJ1-1
CASSLRAANTEAFF
>TRBV12-3/TRBV12-4|.|TRBJ2-3
CASSFGDTQYF
>TRBV4-3|TRBD1|TRBJ2-7
CASSQDPTGLIYEQYF
>TRBV4-3|.|TRBJ2-7
CASSQGRGGEQYF
>TRBV20-1|.|TRBJ1-2
CSVGHYGYTF
>TRBV9|.|TRBJ2-7
CASSNRDSMGYEQYF
>TRBV27|TRBD1|TRBJ1-2
CASRFTGGVGYTF
>TRBV6-1|.|TRBJ1-5
CASSESPGVGNQPQHF
>TRBV5-1|TRBD2|TRBJ2-3
CASSLISGGALTDTQYF
>TRBV28|.|TRBJ1-2
CASSFLDRLDYGYTF
>TRBV4-1|.|TRBJ1-1
CASSQDTTGWQYTEAFF
>TRBV9|.|TRBJ2-1
CASSGSTGGVYNEQFF
>TRBV11-2|.|TRBJ2-1
CASSRNRGGQFF
>TRBV18|.|TRBJ2-2
CASSPGGSGTGELFF
>TRBV6-2/TRBV6-3|.|TRBJ2-3
CASTPGGTDTQYF
>TRBV7-2|TRBD1|TRBJ2-3
CASSQQGWDPDTQYF
>TRBV6-2/TRBV6-3|.|TRBJ1-1
CASSYSQGVTEAFF
>TRBV10-3|.|TRBJ2-3
CAISPGASTDTQYF
>TRBV5-1|TRBD2|TRBJ2-3
CASSIGTSGFDTDTQYF
>TRBV27|.|TRBJ1-5
CASSPLLLSDRHSNQPQHF